These 2 T cell receptor beta chains were all obtained from the same sample, sequenced in a study of cytomegalovirus exposure and HLA in healthy donors. PCR amplification relied on 60 Vbeta primers (plus 13 Jbeta primers). This table comes from immunoSEQ multiplex PCR, and its TCRdb copy is limited to in-frame clones, with some not included. The repertoire includes 120,000 to 150,000 clones, roughly 74% of them detected once, and 6.2% sits in the top ten. Sequencing was carried out using PBMCs. The receptors originated from a middle-aged woman in good health and CMV-seropositive.

This clone was seen once. The chain is built from TRBV28 and TRBJ2-7, with unresolved D. This CDR3 has 11 amino acids. Trimming took off 5 bases at V and 4 bases at J, with 6 bases between the two ends. The germline V gene has CDR1 MDHEN and CDR2 SYDVKM. In nucleotides, the CDR3 is TGTGCCAGCAGTCAAACTTACGAGCAGTACTTC. This translates into CASSQTYEQYF.

This chain links TRBV7-5 with TRBJ1-2. TRBV7-5 is a pseudogene segment. CDR3 length: 15 amino acids. The CDR3 region has the DNA TGTGCCAGAAGCTCCGGGTTGCCCCATGGCTATGGCTACACCTTC. Translating gives CARSSGLPHGYGYTF.